The rows below give T cell receptor beta chains drawn from one sample of a study of cytomegalovirus exposure and HLA in healthy donors. Data came from immunoSEQ multiplex PCR; TCRdb stores just in-frame clones and leaves some out. In the table there are about 63,000 clones, 80% to 90% of which are singletons. Sequencing used PBMCs. The receptors were gathered from a woman between 18 and 30 years old in good health and CMV-seronegative. Each CDR3 is given with its conserved first and last residue.

V: TRBV5-1; J: TRBJ2-5; CDR3: CASSPSSGLETQYF
V: TRBV5-1; J: TRBJ2-5; CDR3: CASSLVTGMQETQYF
V: TRBV5-6; J: TRBJ2-7; CDR3: CASSFTPTQSSYEQYF
V: TRBV15; J: TRBJ2-4; CDR3: CATSGGQGAFRNIQYF
V: TRBV10-3; J: .; CDR3: CAISSLGTARSYEQYF
V: TRBV28; J: TRBJ1-4; CDR3: CASSEGGVGEKLFF
V: TRBV30; J: TRBJ1-4; CDR3: CAWSVVPTNEKLFF
V: TRBV4-1; J: TRBJ1-5; CDR3: CASSRQFNQPQHF
V: TRBV7-8; J: TRBJ1-4; CDR3: CASSLARDWRKEKLFF
V: TRBV5-1; J: TRBJ2-7; CDR3: CASSSSRTYEQYF
V: TRBV18; J: TRBJ1-3; CDR3: CASSPRRVDTIYF
V: TRBV28; J: TRBJ2-7; CDR3: CASSPQAGVTYEQYF
V: TRBV11-2; J: TRBJ2-7; CDR3: CASSLPQGQGVKEQYF
V: TRBV28; J: TRBJ2-1; CDR3: CASSLELAGYNEQFF
V: TRBV7-8; J: TRBJ1-5; CDR3: CASSLGSRGLGQPQHF
V: TRBV2; J: TRBJ2-1; CDR3: CASSEIGGQGASGTYNEQFF
V: TRBV30; J: TRBJ2-1; CDR3: CAWSATGLAGEYEQFF
V: TRBV19; J: TRBJ1-4; CDR3: CASTDRRSAEKLFF
V: TRBV6-1; J: TRBJ1-1; CDR3: CASSAFGVLKNTEAFF
V: TRBV27; J: TRBJ2-2; CDR3: CASSRGAGELFF
V: TRBV6-5; J: TRBJ1-1; CDR3: CASSQLGRGNTEAFF
V: TRBV6-5; J: TRBJ1-2; CDR3: CATQGGGRWGYTF
V: TRBV19; J: TRBJ2-1; CDR3: CASSMDRDRGYNEQFF
V: TRBV28; J: TRBJ2-3; CDR3: CASRSGLLDTQYF
V: TRBV28; J: TRBJ2-5; CDR3: CASSVGGPGSQETQYF
V: TRBV5-5; J: TRBJ2-5; CDR3: CASSLGQGSETQYF
V: TRBV19; J: TRBJ1-1; CDR3: CASSIQAGTEAFF
V: TRBV6-5; J: TRBJ2-7; CDR3: CASRPLAGALEQYF
V: TRBV18; J: TRBJ1-1; CDR3: CASSPGREGTEAFF
V: TRBV6-1; J: TRBJ1-3; CDR3: CASSWSGGSGNTIYF
V: TRBV10-3; J: TRBJ2-2; CDR3: CAIKTGGRVGELFF
V: TRBV7-2; J: TRBJ2-5; CDR3: CASSLNARGETQYF
V: TRBV19; J: TRBJ1-2; CDR3: CASSTRQGTHGYTF
V: TRBV11-2; J: TRBJ1-1; CDR3: CASSLGQGAFF
V: TRBV7-9; J: TRBJ1-1; CDR3: CASSSRGGGNTEAFF
V: TRBV6-6; J: TRBJ1-1; CDR3: CASSYSQRNTEAFF
V: TRBV2; J: TRBJ1-1; CDR3: CASRPTGKGTEAFF
V: TRBV28; J: TRBJ1-5; CDR3: CASSFMWGVNQPQHF
V: TRBV2; J: TRBJ2-7; CDR3: CASRGGTSGLYEQYF
V: TRBV30; J: TRBJ1-2; CDR3: CAWSVRLAGDGYTF
V: TRBV7-2; J: TRBJ2-3; CDR3: CASSIQGGGTDTQYF
V: TRBV28; J: TRBJ1-5; CDR3: CASRGVRHSNQPQHF
V: TRBV6-1; J: TRBJ1-1; CDR3: CASRGGGANTEAFF
V: TRBV4-2; J: TRBJ2-3; CDR3: CASSQGRGHTDTQYF
V: TRBV6-6; J: TRBJ2-3; CDR3: CASSLSRDPSTDTQYF